This TCR beta chain was sequenced for a study of T cells expressing NK-cell markers. Whole-study context: Eight donors were sequenced, seven testing HCMV-seropositive and one testing seronegative.

Regarding the study as a whole: The CD3+CD56-NKG2C+ fraction of a handful of donors was also led by these clonotypes. In a handful of donors, dominant CD3+CD56+NKG2C+ clones formed about 1.0-7.5% of CD8+ cells.

TCRdb reprocessed the 5' RACE reads and keeps a single row for each CDR3 protein, giving no DNA. This table lists some 460,000 distinct CDR3 sequences. A remark on this clonotype: Its antigen is unidentified.

This TCR was sampled from a woman aged 50 to 65 in good health. The sample comprised blood T cells: a sorted CD56 or NKG2C T cell subset, CD4+ or CD8+ T cells, or bulk PBMC T cells (not recorded which).

The CDR3 region is CASSQDGGTPNNEQFF. The V gene is TRBV14, the J gene TRBJ2-1; as DNA is missing, the TRBD1 call by TCRdb cannot be tested. The germline V gene has CDR1 SGHDN and CDR2 FVKESK. The CDR3 runs to 16 residues. The whole variable domain, remainder taken from reference TRBV14 and TRBJ2-1, is EAGVTQFPSHSVIEKGQTVTLRCDPISGHDNLYWYRRVMGKEIKFLLHFVKESKQDESGMPNNRFLAERTGGTYSTLKVQPAELEDSGVYFCASSQDGGTPNNEQFFGPGTRLTVL.